Below are 27 T cell receptor beta chains sequenced from a single sample in a study of cytomegalovirus exposure and HLA in healthy donors. The PCR was carried out with 60 Vbeta primers and 13 Jbeta primers. Using immunoSEQ multiplex PCR, the repertoire was profiled, and TCRdb retains in-frame clones only, with some absent. The sample has about 160,000 clones; approximately 79% are singletons. The specimen was PBMCs. All receptors come from a man in his forties in good health and CMV-seronegative.

This clone was counted a single time. The chain uses TRBV15 and TRBJ2-7; weak D call: TRBD1 (7 bases). There are 17 residues in the CDR3. Trimming left V 0 bases short and J 0 bases short, with 15 bases between. CDR1 LNHNV and CDR2 YYDKDF come from the germline V gene (reference sequence). As DNA, the CDR3 is TGTGCCACCAGCAGAGATGGCGGGGACAGCTTCTCCTACGAGCAGTACTTC. Protein: CATSRDGGDSFSYEQYF.

This sequence joins TRBV4-2 and TRBJ2-7, with D tentatively TRBD2 (6 bases). CDR1 is LGHNA, CDR2 YNFKEQ, per germline. Trimming cost V 1 base and J 7 bases, with 20 bases left between them. The CDR3 length is 16 residues. CDR3 sequence (DNA): TGTGCCAGCAGCCAAGGTCGCGGCGGGACGTGGCGGGAGCAGTACTTC. Translating it yields CASSQGRGGTWREQYF.

This chain connects TRBV20-1 to TRBJ1-1; D uncertain. The CDR3 has 11 residues. Trimming cost V 0 bases and J 8 bases, with 7 bases left between them. Per the germline V gene, CDR1 is DFQATT and CDR2 is SNEGSKA (reference sequence). The CDR3 nucleotides are TGCAGTGCTAGAGATGAGAGCGAAGCTTTCTTT. This gives the protein CSARDESEAFF.

The count of this clone is one. The chain employs TRBV5-1 and TRBJ2-1; the D gene is possibly TRBD1 (7 bases). V lost 1 base, J lost 9 bases, and 14 bases lay in between. Germline V CDR1 and CDR2: SGHRS, YFSETQ. This CDR3 is 14 amino acids long. In DNA form, the CDR3 reads TGCGCCAGCAGCTTGATGCAGGGGGGCGGTGAGCAGTTCTTC. Amino acids: CASSLMQGGGEQFF.

The gene calls are TRBV28 and TRBJ2-7, with TRBD1 identical over 9 bases. Germline CDR1 and CDR2: MDHEN and SYDVKM. There are 15 residues in the CDR3. The junction had 13 bases not matched to a gene; V was cut back by 8 bases and J by 5 bases. The CDR3 region is CASRKGGTGSHEQYF. As DNA, the CDR3 is TGTGCCAGCCGAAAGGGGGGGACAGGGTCCCACGAGCAGTACTTC.

This sequence joins TRBV7-2 and TRBJ2-7, with D possibly TRBD2 on 6 matching bases. The ends were cut back, 0 bases at V and 2 bases at J, with 11 bases in the middle. The germline gives CDR1 SGHTA, CDR2 FQGNSA. This CDR3 contains 15 residues. CDR3 region: CASSLARGNPYEQYF. Written as DNA, the CDR3 is TGTGCCAGCAGCTTAGCTCGCGGGAATCCCTACGAGCAGTACTTC.

Concerning this clone itself: An end of the junction differs from the germline gene, which may be a read error. The chain carries TRBV7-9 and TRBJ2-2; no reliable D call. This CDR3 contains 11 residues. The V gene's germline CDR1 is SEHNR and CDR2 FQNEAQ (reference sequence). The CDR3 spells CSSSFSGELFF. DNA of the CDR3: TGTTCCAGCAGCTTCTCGGGGGAGCTGTTTTTT.

The chain recombines TRBV6-1 with TRBJ1-1; D is possibly TRBD1 (5 bases). The CDR3 runs to 15 residues. The germline V gene has CDR1 MNHNS and CDR2 SASEGT. V lost 6 bases, J lost 0 bases, and 14 bases lay in between. CDR3 residues: CASRGWGEMNTEAFF. As DNA, the CDR3 is TGTGCCAGCAGGGGGTGGGGGGAAATGAACACTGAAGCTTTCTTT.

This sequence joins TRBV5-4 and TRBJ2-4; 7 nucleotides match TRBD2. The germline V gene has CDR1 SGHNT and CDR2 YYREEE (reference sequence). J lost 8 bases, V lost 0 bases, and 8 bases had no gene match. The CDR3 length is 15 residues. Here the CDR3 DNA reads TGTGCCAGCAGCTTGGGGACTAGAGCCACGGACATTCAGTACTTC. It is translated as CASSLGTRATDIQYF.

The chain carries TRBV25-1 and TRBJ2-7; D remains ambiguous. V was trimmed by 3 bases and J by 5 bases, leaving 8 bases between them. Germline V gene data show CDR1 as MGHDK and CDR2 as SYGVNS. This CDR3 has 12 residues. CDR3 in amino acids: CASSDLAHEQYF. The CDR3, as DNA: TGTGCCAGCAGTGACTTAGCCCACGAGCAGTACTTC.

The chain uses TRBV5-1 and TRBJ2-1; no clear D gene. V was cut by 5 bases and J by 0 bases, with 12 bases left in between. The CDR3 runs to 15 residues. The germline gives CDR1 SGHRS, CDR2 YFSETQ. CDR3 amino acids: CASRAGISSYNEQFF. Written as DNA, the CDR3 is TGCGCCAGCAGGGCAGGTATAAGCTCCTACAATGAGCAGTTCTTC. Using reference TRBV5-1 and TRBJ2-1 for the parts outside the CDR3, the full variable domain is KAGVTQTPRYLIKTRGQQVTLSCSPISGHRSVSWYQQTPGQGLQFLFEYFSETQRNKGNFPGRFSGRQFSNSRSEMNVSTLELGDSALYLCASRAGISSYNEQFFGPGTRLTVL.

V is TRBV27 and J is TRBJ2-2; 13 bases match TRBD2. CDR1 is MNHEY, CDR2 SMNVEV, per germline (reference sequence). With V trimmed by 6 bases and J by 6 bases, 4 bases remained unmatched. The CDR3 is 15 residues long. CDR3 residues: CASRLLAGGPGELFF. The CDR3 DNA reads TGTGCCAGCAGGTTACTAGCGGGAGGGCCCGGGGAGCTGTTTTTT.

This sequence joins TRBV6-5 and TRBJ1-1, with D perhaps matching TRBD1 (6 bases). The CDR3 totals 13 residues. The germline V and J ends were trimmed by 2 bases and 10 bases, with 14 bases remaining between them. Germline V CDR1 and CDR2: MNHEY, SVGAGI. CDR3 loop: CASSYVRGGAAFF. CDR3 nucleotide sequence: TGTGCCAGCAGTTACGTTAGGGGGGGGGCAGCTTTCTTT.

V is TRBV5-1 and J is TRBJ1-1; 8 positions match TRBD1. Germline CDR1 is SGHRS and CDR2 is YFSETQ. J lost 4 bases, V lost 2 bases, and 10 bases had no gene match. The CDR3 runs to 16 residues. The CDR3 DNA sequence: TGCGCCAGCAGCTTTGGAAGCGGACAGGGCGGCACTGAAGCTTTCTTT. As protein: CASSFGSGQGGTEAFF.

The chain joins TRBV28 to TRBJ2-1; 8 bases agree with TRBD2. The CDR3 is made up of 13 amino acids. The germline V gene encodes CDR1 MDHEN and CDR2 SYDVKM. V trimming: 1 base; J trimming: 10 bases; junction bases outside the gene matches: 3. This CDR3 is CASSLSPSGEQFF. Written as DNA, the CDR3 is TGTGCCAGCAGTTTATCTCCTAGCGGGGAGCAGTTCTTC.

The chain is built from TRBV18 and TRBJ2-7; possibly TRBD1 for D (6 bases). The germline gives CDR1 KGHSH, CDR2 LQKENI. V was shortened by 3 bases and J by 1 base, with 16 bases between the two germline ends. The CDR3 sequence is 16 residues long. The CDR3 reads CASSPRGQASSYEQYF. DNA of the CDR3: TGTGCCAGCTCACCTAGGGGACAAGCCTCTTCCTACGAGCAGTACTTC.

J is TRBJ2-5 and V is TRBV6-5; TRBD1 agrees at 11 bases. The CDR3 has 16 residues. CDR1 is MNHEY, CDR2 SVGAGI, per germline. The junction had 3 bases not matched to a gene; V was cut back by 2 bases and J by 1 base. The DNA for the CDR3 is TGTGCCAGCAGTTACCTGGGACAGGGGGGCCAAGAGACCCAGTACTTC. Amino acids: CASSYLGQGGQETQYF.

This rearrangement joins TRBV27 to TRBJ2-1; D not certain. Trimming cost V 11 bases and J 2 bases, with 16 bases left between them. In germline, CDR1 is MNHEY, CDR2 SMNVEV (reference sequence). This CDR3 region has 14 residues. The CDR3, as DNA: TGTGCCGCCGGCGGCGACGGAACCTACAATGAGCAGTTCTTC. Protein product: CAAGGDGTYNEQFF.

V and J are TRBV9 and TRBJ2-3, with 9 positions matching TRBD1. Germline V gene data show CDR1 as SGDLS and CDR2 as YYNGEE. V lost 4 bases, J lost 2 bases, and 8 bases stayed unmatched. This CDR3 contains 16 residues. The CDR3 DNA follows: TGTGCCAGCAGCCCGACAGGGGGAAGGTCCACAGATACGCAGTATTTT. It specifies CASSPTGGRSTDTQYF.

This clone was picked up one time. At one boundary the junction diverges from the germline segment, which might be a read error. This chain connects TRBV28 to TRBJ1-2; 10 bases align to TRBD1. Germline CDR1 is MDHEN and CDR2 is SYDVKM. The CDR3 consists of 15 residues. In DNA form, the CDR3 reads TGTGGCAGCAGCGCACTGACAGGGGGCGCGTATGGCTACACCTTC. This translates into CGSSALTGGAYGYTF.

The chain recombines TRBV11-3 with TRBJ2-1; 9 nucleotides line up with TRBD2. The germline CDR1 and CDR2 sequences are SGHNT and YENEEA. Trimming at V came to 1 base and at J to 8 bases, leaving 6 bases not matched to a gene. This CDR3 has 15 amino acids. CDR3 loop: CASSLGGRAIDEQFF. As DNA, the CDR3 is TGTGCCAGCAGCTTAGGCGGGAGGGCAATCGATGAGCAGTTCTTC.

The CDR3 DNA follows: TGTGCCAGCAGCTGGACAGGGCGAGCTAGCGGTCATCAAGAGACCCAGTACTTC. Amino acids: CASSWTGRASGHQETQYF. The V gene is TRBV5-4, the J gene TRBJ2-5; D is perhaps TRBD1 (8 bases). The CDR3 has 18 amino acids. Per germline, CDR1 SGHNT and CDR2 YYREEE (reference sequence). Between the trimmed V and J ends, which lost 3 bases and 2 bases, there was a span of 23 bases.

This chain uses TRBV5-1 with TRBJ1-1; tentatively, D is TRBD1 (5 bases). Between the trimmed V and J ends, which lost 4 bases and 8 bases, there was a span of 18 bases. Germline V lookup: CDR1 SGHRS, CDR2 YFSETQ. This CDR3 has 14 residues. CDR3 protein: CASSTTEGYREAFF. CDR3 nucleotide sequence: TGCGCCAGCAGCACTACGGAGGGGTACCGCGAAGCTTTCTTT.

J is TRBJ2-3 and V is TRBV5-1; 11 positions match TRBD2. The CDR3 loop spans 17 amino acids. Germline CDR1 SGHRS, CDR2 YFSETQ. V was pared by 2 bases and J by 0 bases, with 5 bases of the junction left unmatched. CDR3 region: CASSLAGTSGSTDTQYF. The CDR3 nucleotides read TGCGCCAGCAGCTTAGCCGGGACTAGCGGTAGCACAGATACGCAGTATTTT.

In DNA form, the CDR3 reads TGCAGCGTTGAAGAGACCCAGGGGTTAGCGGGTGGTTACGAGCAGTACTTC. The encoded protein is CSVEETQGLAGGYEQYF. This chain links TRBV29-1 with TRBJ2-7, with D possibly TRBD2 on 7 matching bases. Trimming removed 0 bases at V and 4 bases at J, with 22 bases between. CDR1 is SQVTM, CDR2 ANQGSEA, per germline. The CDR3 sequence is 17 residues long.

This CDR3 reads CASSYSSGGSYNEQFF. The CDR3 bases are TGTGCCAGCAGTTACTCTAGCGGGGGATCCTACAATGAGCAGTTCTTC. This chain joins TRBV6-5 and TRBJ2-1, with 9 bases aligning to TRBD2. The CDR3 consists of 16 residues. Trimming cost V 0 bases and J 1 base; bases outside gene matches: 1. Germline V CDR1 and CDR2: MNHEY, SVGAGI.

This clone was recorded only once. The chain recombines TRBV28 with TRBJ1-1; 8 bases are shared with TRBD1. Germline CDR1 MDHEN, CDR2 SYDVKM. V trimming: 3 bases; J trimming: 0 bases; junction bases outside the gene matches: 6. This CDR3 contains 16 residues. The CDR3 DNA reads as TGTGCCAGCAGTTTCGGGACAGGATTTCTGAACACTGAAGCTTTCTTT. As protein: CASSFGTGFLNTEAFF.